These 20 T cell receptor beta chains originate from one sample sequenced in a study of T-cell reconstitution after alpha-beta-depleted transplantation in children. Study results and limitations: Roughly two months post-transplant, alpha-beta T cells reportedly originated from several hundred graft clones that had expanded.

The antigens these receptors bind are not known. A library of TCRbeta sequences, prepared with unique molecular identifiers, was generated. MiXCR, applied by TCRdb to the PCR reads, yields one record per CDR3 protein. Here the sample spans roughly 32,000 distinct CDR3 sequences, under 6.5% being singletons. Sequenced material: peripheral blood, taken 60 days after TCRalphabeta/CD19-depleted stem cell transplant. These receptors were taken from a child younger than two who had a stem cell transplant for acute myeloid leukemia, so the T cells may come from the graft donor.

This clonotype was recorded at least ten times. This chain joins TRBV6-5 and TRBJ2-5; 8 nucleotides align to TRBD2. In germline, CDR1 is MNHEY, CDR2 SVGAGI. The CDR3 totals 15 residues. With V trimmed by 5 bases and J by 5 bases, 10 bases remained unmatched. This CDR3 is CASSTLRGRRETQYF. Here the CDR3 DNA reads TGTGCCAGCAGTACCCTCCGCGGGAGGCGGGAGACCCAGTACTTC.

This clonotype was picked up many times. This chain uses TRBV10-3 with TRBJ2-3, with 8 positions matching TRBD2. Germline values: CDR1 ENHRY, CDR2 SYGVKD. After removal of 8 bases from V and 5 bases from J, the junction contained 0 bases not matched to a gene. This CDR3 has 11 amino acids. As DNA, the CDR3 is TGTGCCATCCTAGCGGGAGATACGCAGTATTTT. Translating it yields CAILAGDTQYF.

Ten or more counts support this clonotype. This chain joins TRBV4-3 and TRBJ2-3; the D is unclear. V was shortened by 3 bases and J by 4 bases, with 11 bases between the two germline ends. This CDR3 comprises 14 residues. Per the germline V gene, CDR1 is LGHNA and CDR2 is YSLEER. The CDR3 DNA sequence: TGCGCCAGCAGCCATCCCTCTAGGGCAGATACGCAGTATTTT. Translation gives CASSHPSRADTQYF.

This clonotype was seen ten or more times. V and J are TRBV12-3 or TRBV12-4 and TRBJ2-5; D is possibly TRBD1 (6 bases). Trimming shortened V by 3 bases and J by 6 bases, and 14 bases separated the two germline ends. This CDR3 spans 14 amino acids. CDR3 sequence: CASSFGPDRKTQYF. As DNA, the CDR3 is TGTGCCAGCAGTTTCGGGCCGGACAGAAAGACCCAGTACTTC.

This clonotype was detected many times. The J gene is TRBJ2-5, the V gene TRBV4-3, with D maybe TRBD2 (6 bases). CDR1 and CDR2 from the germline V gene are LGHNA and YSLEER. Trimming removed 3 bases at V and 5 bases at J, with 16 bases between. The CDR3 consists of 15 residues. CDR3 nucleotide sequence: TGCGCCAGCAGCCACCTAGCGTCCAATGGGGAGACCCAGTACTTC. This translates into CASSHLASNGETQYF.

This clonotype has ten or more counts. The chain carries TRBV11-2 and TRBJ2-1; 9 nucleotides match TRBD2. V shed 0 bases, J shed 3 bases, and the junction held 6 bases outside the gene matches. CDR1 SGHAT and CDR2 FQNNGV come from the germline V gene. This CDR3 is built from 17 residues. The CDR3 sequence: CASSLDSSSGGYNEQFF. In DNA form, the CDR3 reads TGTGCCAGCAGCTTAGATAGTAGTAGCGGGGGCTACAATGAGCAGTTCTTC.

This clonotype was found many times. V is TRBV12-3 or TRBV12-4 and J is TRBJ1-5; 8 nucleotides agree with TRBD1. With 2 bases clipped from V and 6 bases from J, the junction kept 0 bases outside the gene matches. The CDR3 has 13 residues. CDR3 nucleotides: TGTGCCAGCAGTTTACAGGGGGCTCAGCCCCAGCATTTT. This sequence encodes CASSLQGAQPQHF.

This clonotype was found many times. The chain is built from TRBV7-9 and TRBJ2-7; 8 bases map to TRBD1. The CDR3 consists of 16 residues. Germline V gives CDR1 SEHNR, CDR2 FQNEAQ (reference sequence). V dropped 5 bases and J dropped 0; count of bases not matched to a gene: 9. CDR3 protein: CASSTNRGSDSYEQYF. CDR3 DNA sequence: TGTGCCAGCAGCACCAACAGGGGGTCGGACTCCTACGAGCAGTACTTC.

Ten or more counts support this clonotype. The V and J genes are TRBV4-3 and TRBJ2-5; the match to TRBD1 covers 10 bases. The CDR3 is 16 amino acids. V gave up 0 bases and J gave up 5 bases; unmatched junction bases: 6. Germline CDR1 LGHNA, CDR2 YSLEER. CDR3 coding DNA: TGCGCCAGCAGCCAAGACTGGGACAGGGGTGGGGAGACCCAGTACTTC. Its translation is CASSQDWDRGGETQYF.

This clonotype was found many times. The gene calls are TRBV10-3 and TRBJ1-5, with D possibly TRBD1 on 5 matching bases. This CDR3 has 14 residues. V was pared by 4 bases and J by 6 bases, with 13 bases between. Germline CDR1 reads ENHRY; CDR2 reads SYGVKD. The CDR3 DNA sequence: TGTGCCATCAGTGGCACCCCAGGGTTTCAGCCCCAGCATTTT. Protein product: CAISGTPGFQPQHF.

This clonotype was recorded at least ten times. CDR3 in amino acids: CASSLLSGGQSGNTIYF. The CDR3 bases are TGCGCCAGCAGCTTGCTCTCTGGGGGACAGTCTGGAAACACCATATATTTT. The chain combines TRBV5-1 with TRBJ1-3; 7 nucleotides align to TRBD1. Germline CDR1 is SGHRS and CDR2 is YFSETQ. This CDR3 is built from 17 residues. With 1 base clipped from V and 1 base from J, the junction kept 8 bases outside the gene matches.

This clonotype was found many times. For the CDR3, the DNA is TGTGCCAGCAGCTTAGGAACACCGGAAGCTTTCTTT. Amino acid sequence: CASSLGTPEAFF. The J gene is TRBJ1-1, the V gene TRBV7-9; no clear D. Trimming removed 1 base at V and 8 bases at J, with 8 bases between. CDR3 length: 12 residues. Germline V CDR1 and CDR2: SEHNR, FQNEAQ (reference sequence).

This clonotype appeared a few times. The DNA of the CDR3 is TGTGCCAGCAGCTTAACAGGGTATGGCACAGATACGCAGTATTTT. Residues: CASSLTGYGTDTQYF. J is TRBJ2-3 and V is TRBV7-6; D is perhaps TRBD1 (6 bases). CDR3 length equals 15 residues. With 2 bases removed from V and 1 base from J, the gap between germline ends came to 10 bases. From germline, CDR1 is SGHVS and CDR2 FNYEAQ.

This clonotype was detected ten times or more. The rearrangement uses TRBV27 and TRBJ2-7, with D uncertain. CDR3 length: 14 residues. Germline values: CDR1 MNHEY, CDR2 SMNVEV (reference sequence). The V end was cut by 2 bases, the J end by 3 bases, with 11 bases between. The DNA of the CDR3 is TGTGCCAGCAGTTTAGCCACAAATTTCTACGAGCAGTACTTC. This codes for CASSLATNFYEQYF.

This clonotype was counted ten times or more. This chain links TRBV7-9 with TRBJ1-4, with 8 bases that match TRBD1. Germline CDR1 reads SEHNR; CDR2 reads FQNEAQ (reference sequence). J gave up 5 bases and V 2 bases, and 4 bases lay outside the gene matches. This CDR3 region has 15 residues. This CDR3 reads CASSLFRTGNEKLFF. In DNA, the CDR3 is TGTGCCAGCAGCTTATTCAGGACAGGGAATGAAAAACTGTTTTTT.

The sample holds many counts of this clonotype. The J gene is TRBJ2-1, the V gene TRBV20-1, with D unresolved. Germline CDR1 DFQATT, CDR2 SNEGSKA (reference sequence). The germline V and J ends were trimmed by 2 bases and 9 bases, with 11 bases remaining between them. The CDR3 length is 12 residues. The CDR3 is CSARSGAAEQFF. The CDR3 bases are TGCAGTGCTAGATCAGGTGCTGCTGAGCAGTTCTTC.

This clonotype has a count of ten or more. The gene calls are TRBV7-9 and TRBJ2-2; maybe TRBD1 (6 bases). V lost 5 bases, J lost 2 bases, and 15 bases lay in between. Germline CDR1 SEHNR, CDR2 FQNEAQ (reference sequence). The CDR3 is 16 amino acids. CDR3 DNA sequence: TGTGCCAGCAGCCCCTCACAGGGACCCAACACCGGGGAGCTGTTTTTT. This translates into CASSPSQGPNTGELFF.

This clonotype was found many times. The rearrangement joins TRBV14 to TRBJ2-1; tentatively, D is TRBD1 (6 bases). V gave up 1 base and J gave up 7 bases, with 17 bases separating them. The CDR3 is 16 residues long. CDR1 is SGHDN, CDR2 FVKESK, per germline. In DNA form, the CDR3 reads TGTGCCAGCAGCCAAGGACAGGTAGTAGTTCGGAATGAGCAGTTCTTC. Translated, it gives CASSQGQVVVRNEQFF. The entire variable domain, with the rest obtained from reference TRBV14 and TRBJ2-1, is as follows: EAGVTQFPSHSVIEKGQTVTLRCDPISGHDNLYWYRRVMGKEIKFLLHFVKESKQDESGMPNNRFLAERTGGTYSTLKVQPAELEDSGVYFCASSQGQVVVRNEQFFGPGTRLTVL.

In its sample, this clonotype was seen a few times. The gene calls are TRBV23-1 and TRBJ2-5; 15 bases line up with TRBD2. TRBV23-1 is reported as an ORF; its role is uncertain. CDR3 length: 17 residues. The trim removed 4 bases at V and 0 bases at J, leaving 3 bases unmatched. The CDR3 spells CASSLGLAGGHQETQYF. The CDR3 coding sequence is TGCGCCAGCAGTCTGGGACTAGCGGGGGGACACCAAGAGACCCAGTACTTC.

This clonotype was seen many times. The chain couples TRBV7-2 to TRBJ2-1; the match to TRBD2 covers 7 bases. V lost 4 bases, J lost 4 bases, and 13 bases stayed unmatched. Germline V lookup: CDR1 SGHTA, CDR2 FQGNSA. CDR3 length equals 17 residues. DNA for the CDR3: TGTGCCAGCAGCTCGACTGGACGGTGGACTAGGTACAATGAGCAGTTCTTC. Protein product: CASSSTGRWTRYNEQFF.